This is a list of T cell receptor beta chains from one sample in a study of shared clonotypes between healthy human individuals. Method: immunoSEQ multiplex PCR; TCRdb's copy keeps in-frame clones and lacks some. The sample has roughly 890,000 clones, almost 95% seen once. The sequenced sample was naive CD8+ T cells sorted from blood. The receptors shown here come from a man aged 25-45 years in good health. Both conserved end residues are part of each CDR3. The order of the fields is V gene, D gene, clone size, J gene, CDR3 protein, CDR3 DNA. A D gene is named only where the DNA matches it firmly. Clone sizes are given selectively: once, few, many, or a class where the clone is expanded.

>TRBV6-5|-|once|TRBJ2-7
CASSYLGTVYEQYF
TGTGCCAGCAGTTATTTGGGGACCGTCTACGAGCAGTACTTC
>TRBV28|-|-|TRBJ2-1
CASSLGGSYNEQFF
TGTGCCAGCAGTCTGGGGGGCTCCTACAATGAGCAGTTCTTC
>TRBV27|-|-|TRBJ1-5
CASSSGGASNQPQHF
TGTGCCAGCAGTTCGGGAGGGGCGAGCAATCAGCCCCAGCATTTT
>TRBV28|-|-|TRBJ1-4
CASSLSWGFGNEKLFF
TGTGCCAGCAGTTTGAGCTGGGGCTTTGGTAATGAAAAACTGTTTTTT
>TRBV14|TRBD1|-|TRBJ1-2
CASSQRGDRLNYGYTF
TGTGCCAGCAGCCAAAGGGGGGACAGGCTCAACTATGGCTACACCTTC
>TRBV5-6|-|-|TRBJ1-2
CASSNTGNYGYTF
TGTGCCAGCAGCAACACAGGGAACTATGGCTACACCTTC
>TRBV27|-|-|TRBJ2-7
CASSLRTGGAIEQYF
TGTGCCAGCAGTTTAAGGACAGGAGGGGCCATCGAGCAGTACTTC
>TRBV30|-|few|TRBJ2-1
CAWSDGTSYNEQFF
TGTGCCTGGAGTGACGGGACTTCCTACAATGAGCAGTTCTTC
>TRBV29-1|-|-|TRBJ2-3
CSAEDPTSTDTQYF
TGCAGCGCCGAAGACCCAACTAGCACAGATACGCAGTATTTT
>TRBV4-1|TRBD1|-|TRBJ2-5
CASSPTGTGGLETQYF
TGCGCCAGCAGCCCAACCGGGACAGGGGGGTTAGAGACCCAGTACTTC
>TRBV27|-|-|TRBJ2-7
CASSLDLGRTYEQYF
TGTGCCAGCAGCTTGGACCTAGGACGTACCTACGAGCAGTACTTC
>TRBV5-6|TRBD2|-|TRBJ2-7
CASSLALAGGGGEQYF
TGTGCCAGCAGCTTGGCCCTAGCGGGAGGAGGGGGCGAGCAGTACTTC
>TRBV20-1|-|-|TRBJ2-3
CSARGSDTQYF
TGCAGTGCTAGAGGGTCAGATACGCAGTATTTT
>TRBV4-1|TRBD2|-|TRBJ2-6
CASSQFELSGGYGANVLTF
TGCGCCAGCAGCCAATTCGAACTATCGGGAGGGTATGGGGCCAACGTCCTGACTTTC
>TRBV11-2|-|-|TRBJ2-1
CASSLGFSGRLYNEQFF
TGTGCCAGCAGCTTAGGGTTTTCAGGGCGTCTTTACAATGAGCAGTTCTTC
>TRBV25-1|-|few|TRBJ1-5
CASPLIVQPQHF
TGTGCCAGCCCGCTGATAGTGCAGCCCCAGCATTTT
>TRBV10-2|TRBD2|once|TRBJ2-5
CASAGAKETQYF
TGCGCCAGCGCGGGAGCCAAAGAGACCCAGTACTTC
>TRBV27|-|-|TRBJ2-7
CASSSERPGEQYF
TGTGCCAGCAGTTCGGAGCGCCCGGGGGAGCAGTACTTC
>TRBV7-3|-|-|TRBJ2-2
CASSLKDRHHTGELFF
TGTGCCAGCAGCTTAAAAGACAGACACCACACCGGGGAGCTGTTTTTT
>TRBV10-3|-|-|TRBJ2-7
CAISAGGAHEQYF
TGTGCCATCAGTGCCGGGGGAGCCCACGAGCAGTACTTC
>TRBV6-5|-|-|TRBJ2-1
CASSYSTWASRFF
TGTGCCAGCAGTTACTCGACCTGGGCTAGTCGGTTCTTC
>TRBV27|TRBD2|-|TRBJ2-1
CASSLYLAGGFNEQFF
TGTGCCAGCAGTTTATATCTAGCGGGAGGATTTAATGAGCAGTTCTTC
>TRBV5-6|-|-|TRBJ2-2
CASSAADGELFF
TGTGCCAGCAGCGCGGCCGATGGAGAGCTGTTTTTT
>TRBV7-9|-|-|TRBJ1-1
CASSLRGDTEAFF
TGTGCCAGCAGCTTGAGGGGGGACACTGAAGCTTTCTTT
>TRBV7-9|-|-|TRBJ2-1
CASSSSGRDEQFF
TGTGCCAGCAGCTCCTCCGGGCGAGATGAGCAGTTCTTC
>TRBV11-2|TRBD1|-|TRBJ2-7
CASSLGYRGRGDEQYF
TGTGCCAGCAGCTTAGGGTACAGGGGGCGCGGGGACGAGCAGTACTTC
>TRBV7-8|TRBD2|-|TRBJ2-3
CASSYLIAGNTDTQYF
TGTGCCAGCAGTTATCTTATAGCGGGGAACACAGATACGCAGTATTTT
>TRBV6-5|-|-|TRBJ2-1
CASSILADNEQFF
TGTGCCAGCAGTATACTGGCGGATAATGAGCAGTTCTTC
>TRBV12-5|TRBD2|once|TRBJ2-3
CASRRGGVSTDTQYF
TGTGCTAGTAGGCGTGGGGGGGTCAGCACAGATACGCAGTATTTT
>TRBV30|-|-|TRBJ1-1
CAWQTELNTEAFF
TGTGCCTGGCAGACAGAGCTGAACACTGAAGCTTTCTTT
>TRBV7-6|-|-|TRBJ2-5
CASSSPLRRETQYF
TGTGCCAGCAGCTCCCCGCTCCGGCGGGAGACCCAGTACTTC
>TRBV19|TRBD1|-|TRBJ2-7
CASSIVKGAPEQYF
TGTGCCAGTAGTATTGTGAAGGGGGCGCCTGAGCAGTACTTC
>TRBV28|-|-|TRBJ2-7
CASSLPGAKNEQYF
TGTGCCAGCAGTTTACCGGGGGCTAAGAACGAGCAGTACTTC
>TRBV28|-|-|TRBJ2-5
CASSLVQETQYF
TGTGCCAGCAGTTTAGTTCAAGAGACCCAGTACTTC
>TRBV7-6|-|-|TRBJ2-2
CASSSHFAGSNTGELFF
TGTGCCAGCAGCTCCCACTTTGCAGGTTCGAACACCGGGGAGCTGTTTTTT
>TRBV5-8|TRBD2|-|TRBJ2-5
CASSAGLAGYQETQYF
TGTGCCAGCAGCGCGGGACTAGCGGGTTACCAAGAGACCCAGTACTTC
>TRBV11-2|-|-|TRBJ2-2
CASSLVIGRGTGELFF
TGTGCCAGCAGCTTAGTTATAGGTCGAGGGACCGGGGAGCTGTTTTTT
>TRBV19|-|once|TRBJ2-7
CASSLAGAPYEQYF
TGTGCCAGTAGCCTAGCAGGGGCACCCTACGAGCAGTACTTC
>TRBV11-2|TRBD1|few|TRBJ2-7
CASSLGQGAYEQYF
TGTGCCAGCAGCTTAGGACAGGGGGCCTACGAGCAGTACTTC
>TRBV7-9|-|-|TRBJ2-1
CASSLAGGEQFF
TGTGCCAGCAGCTTAGCCGGAGGTGAGCAGTTCTTC
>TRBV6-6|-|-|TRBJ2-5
CASNKRDNSQETQYF
TGTGCCAGCAATAAGAGGGATAACTCCCAAGAGACCCAGTACTTC
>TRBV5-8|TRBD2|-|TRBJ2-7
CASRAREEYF
TGTGCCAGCAGGGCCCGGGAGGAGTACTTC
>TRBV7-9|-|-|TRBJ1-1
CASSLVTQGNNLEAFF
TGTGCCAGCAGCTTAGTGACGCAGGGCAATAACCTTGAAGCTTTCTTT
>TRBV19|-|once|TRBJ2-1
CASSPESFYNEQFF
TGTGCCAGTAGTCCGGAGTCCTTCTACAATGAGCAGTTCTTC
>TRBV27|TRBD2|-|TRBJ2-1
CASSGWTSGSYNEQFF
TGTGCCAGCAGTGGCTGGACTAGCGGCTCCTACAATGAGCAGTTCTTC
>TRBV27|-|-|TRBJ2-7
CASSLRFGYEQYF
TGTGCCAGCAGTTTGAGGTTCGGGTACGAGCAGTACTTC
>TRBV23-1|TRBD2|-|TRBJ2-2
CASSFLAGGPFDGELFF
TGCGCCAGCAGCTTCTTAGCGGGAGGGCCTTTCGACGGGGAGCTGTTTTTT
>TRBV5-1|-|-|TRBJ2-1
CASSSPRLSSYNEQFF
TGCGCCAGCAGCTCCCCTAGGTTAAGCTCCTACAATGAGCAGTTCTTC
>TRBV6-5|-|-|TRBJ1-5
CASSYIGEPLRPQHF
TGTGCCAGCAGTTATATAGGGGAGCCCCTGCGGCCCCAGCATTTT
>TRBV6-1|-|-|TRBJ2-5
CASSEGATGGVKEETQYF
TGTGCCAGCAGTGAAGGGGCGACAGGCGGGGTTAAGGAAGAGACCCAGTACTTC